This entry concerns a single T cell receptor beta chain. Authors' processing steps: Estimation of nucleated cell counts relied on the amplification of reference gene primers. TCRdb's table, derived via immunoSEQ multiplex PCR, lists solely in-frame clones and lacks some. The D gene and trimming were derived from the DNA, and the V and J assignments and clone size from that table. Of about 29,000 clones listed, approximately 80% are singletons. This sample was included in a study of blood T cell repertoires in COVID-19. As for the study in general: Acute and convalescent COVID-19 specimens originated in the United States, Italy and Spain. Sample material is recorded as cDNA or gDNA derived from T cells, B-cell-depleted T cells, or PBMCs.

CDR1 and CDR2 (germline): SGHTS, YDEGEE. CDR3 length: 13 residues. With V trimmed by 4 bases and J by 7 bases, 5 bases remained unmatched. This chain uses TRBV5-8 with TRBJ1-2; 9 bases map to TRBD1. This TCR came from a woman in her 70s with acute or convalescent COVID-19. Sequencing input: peripheral blood. For the CDR3, the DNA is TGTGCCAGCAGCGTAACAGGGGGCCGTGGCTACACCTTC. Its translation: CASSVTGGRGYTF.